Reported below is one T cell receptor beta chain. Ophthalmopathy patients had moderate-to-severe active disease, CAS ≥3, NOSPECS ≥4, and disease duration under 3 months. Exclusion of patients followed from uncontrolled infection, other autoimmune disease, pregnancy or lactation. PBMCs were collected from an approximately 9.4 ml volume of fresh peripheral blood. The CDR3 consists of 17 residues. Trimming removed 0 bases at V and 4 bases at J, with 15 bases between. Germline-derived CDR1 and CDR2 are WSHSY and SAAADI. The data originate from a study of T cells in Graves' hyperthyroidism and ophthalmopathy. Study in general: Peripheral blood was collected at initial diagnosis, before any treatment.

Amplified TCR beta CDR3 regions came from RNA transcripts. TCR CDR3 regions were first amplified by RT-PCR with HTBI primers. TCRdb ran MiXCR on the multiplex PCR reads and lists one entry per CDR3 protein. Of over 400,000 distinct CDR3 sequences listed, roughly 15% were seen once; the top ten hold 13%. The chain is built from TRBV10-2 and TRBJ2-2; maybe TRBD2 (7 bases). The TCR originated in a man between 18 and 35 years old with Graves' ophthalmopathy. Sequences were obtained from blood. DNA for the CDR3: TGCGCCAGCAGTGAGTCGATGGGGGGGCTCGTCACCGGGGAGCTGTTTTTT. Its protein product is CASSESMGGLVTGELFF.